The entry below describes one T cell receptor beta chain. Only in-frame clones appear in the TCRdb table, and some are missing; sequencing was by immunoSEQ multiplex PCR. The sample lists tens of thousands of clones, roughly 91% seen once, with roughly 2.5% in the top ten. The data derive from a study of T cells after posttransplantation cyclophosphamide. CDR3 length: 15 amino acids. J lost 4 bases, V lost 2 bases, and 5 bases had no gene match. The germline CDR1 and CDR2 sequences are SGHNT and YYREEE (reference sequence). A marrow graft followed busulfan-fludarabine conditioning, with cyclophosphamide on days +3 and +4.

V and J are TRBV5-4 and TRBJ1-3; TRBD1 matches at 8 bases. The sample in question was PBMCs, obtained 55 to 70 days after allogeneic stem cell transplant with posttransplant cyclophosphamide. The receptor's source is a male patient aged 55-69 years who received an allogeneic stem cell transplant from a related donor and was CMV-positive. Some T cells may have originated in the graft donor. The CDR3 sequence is CASSLDRGGGNTIYF. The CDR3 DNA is TGTGCCAGCAGCTTAGACAGGGGTGGCGGAAACACCATATATTTT.